This is a list of T cell receptor gamma chains from one sample in a study of gammadelta T cells in human blood. TCRdb re-called the RT-PCR reads with CATT. This table has some 580 gamma-chain clones, roughly 3.5% appearing once. Sequencing used non-Vgamma9Vdelta2 gamma-delta T cells from adult blood. The receptors here all came from a human donor. Both conserved end residues are part of each CDR3. Only some rows state a clone size, as once, few, many or a class for expanded clones.

>TRGV4|13|TRGJ1/TRGJ2|large
TGTGCCACCTGGGATCTGAATTATTATAAGAAACTCTTT
CATWDLNYYKKLF
>TRGV4|14|TRGJP1|large
TGTGCCACCTGGGTCGCTCGACTCGGTTGGTTCAAGATATTT
CATWVARLGWFKIF
>TRGV2|12|TRGJP1|large
TGTGCCACCTGGGACGGGCCCTGGTTCAAGATATTT
CATWDGPWFKIF
>TRGV2|11|TRGJ1/TRGJ2|few
TGTGCCACCTGGGACGGGCTCAAGAAACTCTTT
CATWDGLKKLF
>TRGV9|14|TRGJ1/TRGJ2|medium-sized
TGTGCCTTGTGGGACCCGGTATCATATTATAAGAAACTCTTT
CALWDPVSYYKKLF
>TRGV4|14|TRGJ1/TRGJ2|large
TGTGCCACCTGGGATGAGAGGAATTATTATAAGAAACTCTTT
CATWDERNYYKKLF
>TRGV3|17|TRGJ1/TRGJ2|few
TGTGCCACCTGGGACAACCCTCTACCGATTCACCTAGATAAGAAACTCTTT
CATWDNPLPIHLDKKLF
>TRGV8|12|TRGJP1|large
TGTGCCACCTGGGATAGTATTGGGTTCAAGATATTT
CATWDSIGFKIF
>TRGV8|13|TRGJ1/TRGJ2|.
TGTGCCACCTGGGACGGGAGTTATTATAAGAAACTCTTT
CATWDGSYYKKLF
>TRGV2|13|TRGJ1/TRGJ2|large
TGTGCCACCTGGGATCTTGGGCATTATAAGAAACTCTTT
CATWDLGHYKKLF
>TRGV4|15|TRGJ1/TRGJ2|medium-sized
TGTGCCACCTGGGATTCTTTAGTTTATTATTATAAGAAACTCTTT
CATWDSLVYYYKKLF
>TRGV4|13|TRGJ1/TRGJ2|large
TGTGCCACCTGGGATGGGCCTAGGTATAAGAAACTCTTT
CATWDGPRYKKLF
>TRGV2|16|TRGJP2|medium-sized
TGTGCCACCTGGGACGGGCACCTCAGTAGTGATTGGATCAAGACGTTT
CATWDGHLSSDWIKTF
>TRGV2|15|TRGJ1/TRGJ2|large
TGTGCCACCTGGGACGGGCGGTATTCCTATTATAAGAAACTCTTT
CATWDGRYSYYKKLF
>TRGV9|13|TRGJ1/TRGJ2|large
TGTGCCTTGTGGGAGCAGATAGATTATAAGAAACTCTTT
CALWEQIDYKKLF
>TRGV10|14|TRGJP1|large
TGTGCTGCGTGGGATTATAAGACAGGTTGGTTCAAGATATTT
CAAWDYKTGWFKIF
>TRGV5|13|TRGJ1/TRGJ2|large
TGTGCCACCTGGCCGCCCAATTATTATAAGAAACTCTTT
CATWPPNYYKKLF
>TRGV4|11|TRGJ1/TRGJ2|.
TGTGCCACCTGGGATGGAGATAAGAAACTCTTT
CATWDGDKKLF
>TRGV5|10|TRGJ1/TRGJ2|large
TGTGCCACCTGGGACAAGGAGAAACTCTTT
CATWDKEKLF
>TRGV4|14|TRGJP1|medium-sized
TGTGCCACCTGGGATGGGAACACTGGTTGGTTCAAGATATTT
CATWDGNTGWFKIF
>TRGV3|14|TRGJP2|large
TGTGCCACCTGGGACAAAGGTAGTGATTGGATCAAGACGTTT
CATWDKGSDWIKTF
>TRGV5|15|TRGJ1/TRGJ2|.
TGTGCCTCCTGGGACAGAATGTCGAATTATTATAAGAAACTCTTT
CASWDRMSNYYKKLF
>TRGV2|13|TRGJ1/TRGJ2|large
TGTGCCACCTGGGACGGAGATTATTATAAGAAACTCTTT
CATWDGDYYKKLF
>TRGV9|12|TRGJ1/TRGJ2|few
TGTGCCTTGTGGGAGGTGCGGTATAAGAAACTCTTT
CALWEVRYKKLF
>TRGV4|11|TRGJ1/TRGJ2|medium-sized
TGTGCCACCTGGGCCTCTCTTAAGAAACTCTTT
CATWASLKKLF
>TRGV8|14|TRGJ1/TRGJ2|medium-sized
TGTGCCACCTGGGATAATCTGGATTATTATAAGAAACTCTTT
CATWDNLDYYKKLF
>TRGV8|16|TRGJP|large
TGTGCCACCTGGGATCGTGTTAGGATGGGCAAAAAAATCAAGGTATTT
CATWDRVRMGKKIKVF
>TRGV2|11|TRGJP1|large
TGTGCCACCTGGTCCGGTTGGTTCAAGATATTT
CATWSGWFKIF
>TRGV2|12|TRGJP2|large
TGTGCCACCTGGGACGCCGATTGGATCAAGACGTTT
CATWDADWIKTF
>TRGV5|12|TRGJ1/TRGJ2|large
TGTGCCACCTGGGAGAATTATTATAAGAAACTCTTT
CATWENYYKKLF
>TRGV5|13|TRGJ1/TRGJ2|large
TGTGCCACCTGGGACAGGCGATATTATAAGAAACTCTTT
CATWDRRYYKKLF
>TRGV10|10|TRGJ1/TRGJ2|large
TGTGCTGCGTGGGATTCACCGCGGCTCTTT
CAAWDSPRLF
>TRGV5|14|TRGJ1/TRGJ2|large
TGTGCCACCTGGGACAGGCCTTGGTATTATAAGAAACTCTTT
CATWDRPWYYKKLF
>TRGV5|13|TRGJ1/TRGJ2|large
TGTGCCACCTGGGACGGGTTGGCGATAAAGAAACTCTTT
CATWDGLAIKKLF
>TRGV5|14|TRGJ1/TRGJ2|large
TGTGCCACCTGGGATACCCTGCTCTATTATAAGAAACTCTTT
CATWDTLLYYKKLF
>TRGV9|14|TRGJ1/TRGJ2|large
TGTGCCTTGTGGGAGGCGAAGCCTTATTATAAGAAACTCTTT
CALWEAKPYYKKLF
>TRGV4|14|TRGJ1/TRGJ2|large
TGTGCCACCTGGGATGGGCGGTGGGGTTATAAGAAACTCTTT
CATWDGRWGYKKLF
>TRGV2|13|TRGJ1/TRGJ2|medium-sized
TGTGCCACCTGGGACGCCTATTATTATAAGAAACTCTTT
CATWDAYYYKKLF
>TRGV4|15|TRGJ1/TRGJ2|large
TGTGCCACCTGGGATGTTTGGGGAATTTATTATAAGAAACTCTTT
CATWDVWGIYYKKLF
>TRGV4|14|TRGJ1/TRGJ2|large
TGTGCCACCTGGGATGCAACACCTTATTATAAGAAACTCTTT
CATWDATPYYKKLF
>TRGV5|11|TRGJ1/TRGJ2|few
TGTGCCACCTGGGACAGGCTTGGGAAACTCTTT
CATWDRLGKLF
>TRGV4|10|TRGJ1/TRGJ2|large
TGTGCCACCTGGGGCCCCAAGAAACTCTTT
CATWGPKKLF
>TRGV2|13|TRGJ1/TRGJ2|large
TGTGCCACCTGGGACGGGCTAAACTATAAGAAACTCTTT
CATWDGLNYKKLF
>TRGV3|13|TRGJ1/TRGJ2|large
TGTGCCACCTGGGACAGGTTTTATTATAAGAAACTCTTT
CATWDRFYYKKLF
>TRGV5|10|TRGJ1/TRGJ2|large
TGTGCCACCTGGGGTTATAAGAAACTCTTT
CATWGYKKLF
>TRGV5|18|TRGJP1|large
TGTGCCACCTGGGACAGGTCACGGGGGATTACCACTGGTTGGTTCAAGATATTT
CATWDRSRGITTGWFKIF
>TRGV4|11|TRGJ1/TRGJ2|.
TGTGCCGACTGGGATGGAAATAAGAAACTCTTT
CADWDGNKKLF
>TRGV2|15|TRGJP2|medium-sized
TGTGCCACCTGGGACGTGTTCAGTAGTGATTGGATCAAGACGTTT
CATWDVFSSDWIKTF
>TRGV8|19|TRGJP2|medium-sized
TGTGCCACCTGGGATAGCGCCCTACACTTAAGGTGGGGAACTTGGATCAAGACGTTT
CATWDSALHLRWGTWIKTF
>TRGV8|13|TRGJ1/TRGJ2|large
TGTGCCACCTGGGATAGGTTGTATTATAAGAAACTCTTT
CATWDRLYYKKLF
>TRGV4|13|TRGJ1/TRGJ2|few
TGTGCCACCTGGGATGGGCAAGGTGATAAGAAACTCTTT
CATWDGQGDKKLF
>TRGV5|16|TRGJ1/TRGJ2|.
TGTGCCACCTGGGACAGGCCAAATCGGTTTGATTATAAGAAACTCTTT
CATWDRPNRFDYKKLF
>TRGV2|15|TRGJ1/TRGJ2|large
TGTGCCACCTGGGACGGTCCGTGGGATTATTATAAGAAACTCTTT
CATWDGPWDYYKKLF
>TRGV3|13|TRGJ1/TRGJ2|large
TGTGCCACCTGGGACAGGCGGGGTTATAAGAAACTCTTT
CATWDRRGYKKLF
>TRGV2|12|TRGJ1/TRGJ2|medium-sized
TGTGCCACCTGGGACGGGCATTATAAGAAACTCTTT
CATWDGHYKKLF
>TRGV4|12|TRGJP2|large
TGTGCCACCTGGGATGTACCCTGGATCAAGACGTTT
CATWDVPWIKTF
>TRGV9|11|TRGJ1/TRGJ2|large
TGTGCCTTGTGGGAGCTCTATAAGAAACTCTTT
CALWELYKKLF
>TRGV2|11|TRGJ1/TRGJ2|medium-sized
TGTGCCACCTGGGACGGGCCCAAGAAACTCTTT
CATWDGPKKLF
>TRGV9|11|TRGJ1/TRGJ2|large
TGTGCCTTGTGGGAGAGCTATAAGAAACTCTTT
CALWESYKKLF